The 9 T cell receptor beta chains reported below all come from one sample, sequenced in a study of spatial heterogeneity in lung cancer. Time point specified: blood at routine non-recurrence follow-up after resection. Sequencing covered unsorted whole RNA taken from tumor, nontumor lung or frozen PBMC. MiXCR, run by TCRdb on the 5' RACE reads, gives a single entry per CDR3 protein. The sample yields roughly 120,000 distinct CDR3 sequences, 12% seen once. The sample here was PBMCs, taken at follow-up. These receptors came from a male donor with early-stage non-small cell lung cancer.

The chain recombines TRBV5-1 with TRBJ2-7, with 12 bases matching TRBD1. CDR1 is SGHRS, CDR2 YFSETQ, per germline. Unmatched junction bases numbered 6, after V lost 5 bases and J lost 6 bases. This CDR3 contains 14 residues. The DNA for the CDR3 is TGCGCCAGCAGATCCGGGACAGGGGGCGGCGAGCAGTACTTC. Translation: CASRSGTGGGEQYF.

Ten or more counts support this clonotype. The chain combines TRBV28 with TRBJ2-7; D remains ambiguous. Germline CDR1 reads MDHEN; CDR2 reads SYDVKM. The CDR3 covers 14 residues. V gave up 3 bases and J gave up 4 bases, with 13 bases separating them. The CDR3 region has the DNA TGTGCCAGCAGTTTGGGCAGGCCCCCTTACGAGCAGTACTTC. Protein: CASSLGRPPYEQYF.

The table lists this clonotype with a few counts. V usage is TRBV5-5 and J usage is TRBJ2-3; D possibly corresponds to TRBD2 (5 bases). The CDR3 contains 15 residues. V lost 0 bases, J lost 5 bases, and 13 bases lay in between. CDR1 and CDR2 (germline): SGHKS, YYEKEE (reference sequence). CDR3 residues: CASSLGVLAKDTQYF. CDR3 in DNA: TGTGCCAGCAGCTTGGGTGTCCTAGCTAAAGATACGCAGTATTTT.

This clonotype was found many times. This chain connects TRBV19 to TRBJ2-2; unclear D gene. The ends were cut back, 1 base at V and 5 bases at J, with 11 bases in the middle. The germline V gene has CDR1 LNHDA and CDR2 SQIVND (reference sequence). The CDR3 runs to 15 residues. CDR3 protein: CASSIGSRITGELFF. Here the CDR3 DNA reads TGTGCCAGTAGTATAGGTTCTCGAATAACCGGGGAGCTGTTTTTT.

This clonotype was picked up a small number of times. This sequence joins TRBV4-1 and TRBJ2-2; 7 positions match TRBD1. Germline loops: CDR1 MGHRA, CDR2 YSYEKL. With V trimmed by 3 bases and J by 8 bases, 6 bases remained unmatched. CDR3 length: 14 residues. Written as DNA, the CDR3 is TGCGCCAGCAGCCATGATGACAGGGCAGGGGAGCTGTTTTTT. Its translation is CASSHDDRAGELFF.

The chain is built from TRBV2 and TRBJ2-7, with TRBD1 matching 7 bases. The length of the CDR3 is 14 residues. The germline V gene has CDR1 SNHLY and CDR2 FYNNEI. V was clipped by 6 bases and J by 6 bases; unmatched bases: 11. For the CDR3, the DNA is TGTGCCAGCAGGAAAGGGCAGGGGGTAGGCGAGCAGTACTTC. This sequence encodes CASRKGQGVGEQYF.

This clonotype was counted at least ten times. This sequence joins TRBV10-3 and TRBJ2-6, with TRBD1 as a possible D gene (5 bases). Trimming took 4 bases from V and 2 from J, leaving 9 bases between them. The CDR3 extends over 15 amino acids. The germline gives CDR1 ENHRY, CDR2 SYGVKD. CDR3 loop: CAISGGGPGANVLTF. The CDR3 coding sequence is TGTGCCATCAGTGGGGGCGGTCCTGGGGCCAACGTCCTGACTTTC.

The chain recombines TRBV19 with TRBJ2-3, with TRBD1 identical over 8 bases. The CDR3 loop spans 14 amino acids. V shed 6 bases and J 1 base; nucleotides not matched to a gene: 3. Germline V gives CDR1 LNHDA, CDR2 SQIVND (reference sequence). For the CDR3, the DNA is TGTGCCAGTAGGAACAGGGGGGGCACAGATACGCAGTATTTT. It translates to CASRNRGGTDTQYF.

The CDR3: CASSISGTGENEQFF. CDR3 sequence (DNA): TGTGCCAGCAGTATCTCCGGGACAGGGGAAAATGAGCAGTTCTTC. V gene TRBV27 combines with J gene TRBJ2-1; 10 bases are shared with TRBD1. This CDR3 is 15 amino acids long. Germline V gene sequence: CDR1 MNHEY, CDR2 SMNVEV (reference sequence). V shed 5 bases, J shed 7 bases, and the junction held 8 bases outside the gene matches.